This T cell receptor (beta chain) was sequenced during a study of blood T cell repertoires in COVID-19. Method: immunoSEQ multiplex PCR; TCRdb's copy keeps in-frame clones and lacks some. The sample yields hundreds of thousands of clones, approximately 92% seen once. Clinical histories supplied by participants themselves formed the basis of cohort assignment. This receptor was taken from a man aged 18 to 29 who had recovered from COVID-19. Sequencing used PBMCs or T cells enriched from blood (not recorded which).

CDR3 amino acids: CASSLGGYEQYF. As DNA, the CDR3 is TGTGCCAGCAGTTTGGGGGGCTACGAGCAGTACTTC. The rearrangement joins TRBV28 to TRBJ2-7; the D gene is possibly TRBD2 (6 bases). The CDR3 sequence is 12 residues long. Trimming pared 3 bases from V and 3 bases from J, leaving 6 bases between. The germline CDR1 and CDR2 sequences are MDHEN and SYDVKM.